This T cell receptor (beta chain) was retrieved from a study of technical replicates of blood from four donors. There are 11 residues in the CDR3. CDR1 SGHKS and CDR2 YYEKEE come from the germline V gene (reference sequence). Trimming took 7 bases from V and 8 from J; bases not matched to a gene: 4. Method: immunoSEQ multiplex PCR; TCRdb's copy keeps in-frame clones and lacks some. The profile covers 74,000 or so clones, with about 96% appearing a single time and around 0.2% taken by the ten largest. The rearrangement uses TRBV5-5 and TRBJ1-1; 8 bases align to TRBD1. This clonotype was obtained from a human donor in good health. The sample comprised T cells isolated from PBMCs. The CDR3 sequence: CASLGTGEAFF. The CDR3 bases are TGTGCCAGCTTAGGGACAGGCGAAGCTTTCTTT.